The 16 T cell receptor beta chains below were found in one sample sequenced in a study of cytomegalovirus exposure and HLA in healthy donors. Libraries were prepared by immunoSEQ multiplex PCR; TCRdb keeps only in-frame clonotypes and omits some of them. Of around 260,000 clones listed, 90% are singletons. Sequences were obtained from PBMCs. The receptors derive from a woman between 25 and 40 years old in good health and CMV-seronegative.

The V call is TRBV5-6, the J call TRBJ2-7; TRBD2 is a possible D gene (5 bases). The CDR3 length is 12 residues. The V and J ends lost 5 bases and 3 bases respectively, with 9 bases between them. Germline V gene sequence: CDR1 SGHDT, CDR2 YYEEEE. CDR3 residues: CASSSGNYEQYF. The DNA of the CDR3 is TGTGCCAGCAGTTCGGGAAACTACGAGCAGTACTTC.

This chain links TRBV27 with TRBJ2-3; D gene unclear. Germline CDR1 reads MNHEY; CDR2 reads SMNVEV (reference sequence). The CDR3 is 14 residues long. V gave up 3 bases and J gave up 1 base, with 8 bases separating them. The CDR3 region has the DNA TGTGCCAGCAGTTTCGTCGGTGGCACAGATACGCAGTATTTT. This sequence encodes CASSFVGGTDTQYF.

The CDR3 coding sequence is TGTGCCAGCAGCTTATTGGGACTAGGTAGCACAGATACGCAGTATTTT. Encoded protein: CASSLLGLGSTDTQYF. This rearrangement joins TRBV7-8 to TRBJ2-3; 8 nucleotides agree with TRBD2. CDR3 length equals 16 residues. Germline V gene sequence: CDR1 SGHVS, CDR2 FQNEAQ. The junction had 4 bases not matched to a gene; V was cut back by 2 bases and J by 0 bases.

The rearrangement joins TRBV30 to TRBJ1-1; D gene ambiguous. The CDR3 spans 9 residues. The germline gives CDR1 GTSNPN, CDR2 SVGIG (reference sequence). The ends were cut back, 7 bases at V and 11 bases at J, with 11 bases in the middle. The CDR3 region has the DNA TGTGCCTTCGGGATTGGGGCTTTCTTT. Residues: CAFGIGAFF.

This clone was observed a few times. The chain carries TRBV9 and TRBJ1-5; D remains unclear. The germline CDR1 and CDR2 sequences are SGDLS and YYNGEE. V lost 2 bases to trimming and J lost 6 bases, with 12 bases between them. There are 14 residues in the CDR3. The CDR3 coding sequence is TGTGCCAGCAGCGTCGGTCTTATGGGTCAGCCCCAGCATTTT. Amino acid sequence: CASSVGLMGQPQHF.

V gene TRBV2 combines with J gene TRBJ2-7, with 9 bases lining up with TRBD1. Germline CDR1 reads SNHLY; CDR2 reads FYNNEI. The CDR3 sequence is 14 residues long. V shed 6 bases and J 4 bases; nucleotides not matched to a gene: 7. The CDR3 region is CASREGQGTYEQYF. The CDR3 DNA follows: TGTGCCAGCAGGGAGGGACAGGGAACATACGAGCAGTACTTC.

The chain employs TRBV27 and TRBJ2-7; D is uncertain. This CDR3 is built from 11 residues. Trimming shortened V by 5 bases and J by 2 bases, and 4 bases separated the two germline ends. CDR1 MNHEY and CDR2 SMNVEV come from the germline V gene (reference sequence). CDR3 residues: CASSLAYEQYF. In nucleotides, the CDR3 is TGTGCCAGCAGTCTTGCCTACGAGCAGTACTTC.

The CDR3 here is CASGKTGQIQQWSYEQYF. The CDR3 DNA reads as TGCGCCAGCGGCAAGACAGGGCAAATCCAACAGTGGTCCTACGAGCAGTACTTC. The gene calls are TRBV5-1 and TRBJ2-7, with 7 bases identical to TRBD1. V lost 7 bases, J lost 1 base, and 20 bases stayed unmatched. CDR1 is SGHRS and CDR2 is YFSETQ in the germline V gene. The CDR3 consists of 18 residues.

The V gene is TRBV19, the J gene TRBJ2-7, with D unclear. The CDR3 totals 13 residues. Deletions cut 5 bases from V and 3 bases from J, with 11 bases between. Germline assignment: CDR1 LNHDA and CDR2 SQIVND (reference sequence). The CDR3 nucleotides are TGTGCCAGTAGTCTCGGCGGTTACTACGAGCAGTACTTC. Translating it yields CASSLGGYYEQYF. Filled out from reference TRBV19 and TRBJ2-7, the complete variable domain reads DGGITQSPKYLFRKEGQNVTLSCEQNLNHDAMYWYRQDPGQGLRLIYYSQIVNDFQKGDIAEGYSVSREKKESFPLTVTSAQKNPTAFYLCASSLGGYYEQYFGPGTRLTVT.

V usage is TRBV11-3 and J usage is TRBJ1-2; 9 bases map to TRBD1. The CDR3 has 15 amino acids. V gave up 1 base and J gave up 3 bases; unmatched junction bases: 3. Per the germline V gene, CDR1 is SGHNT and CDR2 is YENEEA. The CDR3 spells CASSLGDRVDYGYTF. The CDR3 nucleotides are TGTGCCAGCAGCTTAGGGGACAGGGTGGACTATGGCTACACCTTC.

This clone appeared a single time. The V and J genes are TRBV5-1 and TRBJ2-3; a weak D match, TRBD1 (5 bases). The germline V gene encodes CDR1 SGHRS and CDR2 YFSETQ. This CDR3 is 14 amino acids long. Between the trimmed V and J ends, which lost 2 bases and 2 bases, there was a span of 9 bases. The CDR3 loop reads CASSFARATDTQYF. The CDR3 DNA reads as TGCGCCAGCAGCTTCGCCAGGGCCACAGATACGCAGTATTTT.

This chain joins TRBV5-1 and TRBJ1-1, with 7 positions matching TRBD1. V lost 4 bases to trimming and J lost 6 bases; unmatched junction nucleotides: 12. This CDR3 has 15 residues. Germline V lookup: CDR1 SGHRS, CDR2 YFSETQ. The CDR3 sequence is CASSIKTGLAPEAFF. For the CDR3, the DNA is TGCGCCAGCAGCATTAAGACAGGGCTCGCCCCTGAAGCTTTCTTT.

This sequence joins TRBV2 and TRBJ2-5; 7 bases align to TRBD1. With 7 bases clipped from V and 0 bases from J, the junction kept 5 bases outside the gene matches. CDR3 size: 14 residues. The germline CDR1 and CDR2 sequences are SNHLY and FYNNEI. The CDR3 sequence: CASIPGQYQETQYF. As DNA, the CDR3 is TGTGCCAGCATTCCGGGACAGTACCAAGAGACCCAGTACTTC.

The rearrangement links TRBV5-1 to TRBJ2-1; tentatively, D is TRBD1 (8 bases). Germline CDR1 reads SGHRS; CDR2 reads YFSETQ. This CDR3 has 15 residues. Trimming removed 4 bases at V and 8 bases at J, with 19 bases between. For the CDR3, the DNA is TGCGCCAGCAGCCCGGAACAGGGGGGGTCGGATGAGCAGTTCTTC. It specifies CASSPEQGGSDEQFF.

The rearrangement uses TRBV20-1 and TRBJ2-3; D ambiguous. This CDR3 is 11 amino acids long. Deletions cut 5 bases from V and 2 bases from J, with 5 bases between. The V gene's germline CDR1 is DFQATT and CDR2 SNEGSKA (reference sequence). CDR3 bases: TGCAGTGCTGGGCCCACAGATACGCAGTATTTT. Residues: CSAGPTDTQYF.

The chain carries TRBV7-9 and TRBJ2-2; perhaps TRBD2 as D (6 bases). Germline CDR1 reads SEHNR; CDR2 reads FQNEAQ (reference sequence). The germline V and J ends were trimmed by 2 bases and 4 bases, with 8 bases remaining between them. This CDR3 spans 14 amino acids. CDR3 sequence reads: CASSLREATGELFF. CDR3 nucleotides: TGTGCCAGCAGCTTAAGGGAGGCCACCGGGGAGCTGTTTTTT.